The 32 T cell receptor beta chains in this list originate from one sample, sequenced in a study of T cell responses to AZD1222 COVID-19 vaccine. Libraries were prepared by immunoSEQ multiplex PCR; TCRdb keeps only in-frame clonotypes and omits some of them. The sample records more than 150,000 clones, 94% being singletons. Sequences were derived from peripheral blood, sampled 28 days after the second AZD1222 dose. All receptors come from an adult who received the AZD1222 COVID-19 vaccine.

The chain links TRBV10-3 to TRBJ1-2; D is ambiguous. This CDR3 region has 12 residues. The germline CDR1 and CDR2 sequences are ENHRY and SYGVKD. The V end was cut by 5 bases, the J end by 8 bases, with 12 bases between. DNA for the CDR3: TGTGCCATCAGTTTACCGCCTGAGGGCTACACCTTC. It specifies CAISLPPEGYTF.

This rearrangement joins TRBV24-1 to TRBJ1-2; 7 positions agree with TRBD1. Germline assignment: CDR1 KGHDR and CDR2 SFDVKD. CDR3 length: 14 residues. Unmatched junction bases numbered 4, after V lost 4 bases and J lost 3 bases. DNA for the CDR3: TGTGCCACCAGTGACCTTGACAGGGACTATGGCTACACCTTC. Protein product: CATSDLDRDYGYTF.

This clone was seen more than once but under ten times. The CDR3 DNA follows: TGTGCCAGCAGCCCCGGTAGGGTCCAACAGCCCCAGCATTTT. Encoded protein: CASSPGRVQQPQHF. The chain uses TRBV6-5 and TRBJ1-5; D not certain. The CDR3 sequence is 14 residues long. Between the trimmed V and J ends, which lost 6 bases and 7 bases, there was a span of 16 bases. The V gene's germline CDR1 is MNHEY and CDR2 SVGAGI.

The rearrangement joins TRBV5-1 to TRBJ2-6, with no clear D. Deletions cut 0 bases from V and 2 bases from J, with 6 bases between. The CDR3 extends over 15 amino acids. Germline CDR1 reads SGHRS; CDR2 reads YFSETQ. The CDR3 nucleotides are TGCGCCAGCAGCTTGGTCGGGCCTGGGGCCAACGTCCTGACTTTC. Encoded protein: CASSLVGPGANVLTF.

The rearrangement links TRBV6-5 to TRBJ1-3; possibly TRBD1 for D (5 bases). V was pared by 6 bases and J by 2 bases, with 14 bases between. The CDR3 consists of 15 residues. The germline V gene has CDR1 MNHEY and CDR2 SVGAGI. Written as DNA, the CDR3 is TGTGCCAGCAGGCGAACTGGGGGAGCTGGAAACACCATATATTTT. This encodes CASRRTGGAGNTIYF.

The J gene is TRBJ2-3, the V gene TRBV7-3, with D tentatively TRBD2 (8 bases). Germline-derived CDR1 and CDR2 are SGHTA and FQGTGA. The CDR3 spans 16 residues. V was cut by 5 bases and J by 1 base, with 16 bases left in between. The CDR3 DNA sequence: TGTGCCAGCAGCCCGCGGGGGGACAGACGCACAGATACGCAGTATTTT. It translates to CASSPRGDRRTDTQYF.

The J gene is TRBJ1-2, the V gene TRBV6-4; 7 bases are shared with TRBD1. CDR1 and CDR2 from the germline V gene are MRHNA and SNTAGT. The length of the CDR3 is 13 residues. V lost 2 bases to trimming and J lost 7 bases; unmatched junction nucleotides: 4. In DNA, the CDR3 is TGTGCCAGCAGTGACGAGGGGGCAGGTGGCTACACCTTC. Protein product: CASSDEGAGGYTF.

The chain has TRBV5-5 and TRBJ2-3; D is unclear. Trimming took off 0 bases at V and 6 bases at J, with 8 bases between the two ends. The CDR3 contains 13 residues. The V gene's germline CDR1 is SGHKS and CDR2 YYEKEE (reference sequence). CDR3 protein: CASSLASIDTQYF. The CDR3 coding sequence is TGTGCCAGCAGCTTGGCGTCTATTGATACGCAGTATTTT. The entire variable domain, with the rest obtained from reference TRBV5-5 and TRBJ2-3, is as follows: DAGVTQSPTHLIKTRGQQVTLRCSPISGHKSVSWYQQVLGQGPQFIFQYYEKEERGRGNFPDRFSARQFPNYSSELNVNALLLGDSALYLCASSLASIDTQYFGPGTRLTVL.

This chain's CDR3 is CASSEARHGPPHEQYF. CDR3 in DNA: TGTGCCAGCAGTGAGGCTAGGCATGGGCCCCCCCACGAGCAGTACTTC. The chain links TRBV2 to TRBJ2-7; D unclear. The germline CDR1 and CDR2 sequences are SNHLY and FYNNEI. V was shortened by 3 bases and J by 5 bases, with 20 bases between the two germline ends. The CDR3 runs 16 residues.

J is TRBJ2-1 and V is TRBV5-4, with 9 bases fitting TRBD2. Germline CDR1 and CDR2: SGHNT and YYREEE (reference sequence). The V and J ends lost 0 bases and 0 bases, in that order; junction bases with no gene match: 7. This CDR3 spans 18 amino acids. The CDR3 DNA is TGTGCCAGCAGCTTGGATGGGACTAGCCACCTCTCCTACAATGAGCAGTTCTTC. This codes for CASSLDGTSHLSYNEQFF. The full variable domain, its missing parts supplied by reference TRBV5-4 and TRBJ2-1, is ETGVTQSPTHLIKTRGQQVTLRCSSQSGHNTVSWYQQALGQGPQFIFQYYREEENGRGNFPPRFSGLQFPNYSSELNVNALELDDSALYLCASSLDGTSHLSYNEQFFGPGTRLTVL.

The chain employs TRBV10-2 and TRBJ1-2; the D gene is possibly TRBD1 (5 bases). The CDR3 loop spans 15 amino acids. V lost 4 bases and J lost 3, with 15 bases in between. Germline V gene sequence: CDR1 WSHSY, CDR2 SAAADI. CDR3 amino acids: CASSGAHTGDYGYTF. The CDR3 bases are TGCGCCAGCAGTGGTGCCCATACAGGTGACTATGGCTACACCTTC.

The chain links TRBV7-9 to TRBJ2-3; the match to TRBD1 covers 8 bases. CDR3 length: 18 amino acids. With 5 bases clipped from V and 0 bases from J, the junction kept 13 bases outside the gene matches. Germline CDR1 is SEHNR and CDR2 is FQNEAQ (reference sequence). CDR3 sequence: CASSLGDDTGGSTDTQYF. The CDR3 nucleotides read TGTGCCAGCAGCCTTGGGGACGATACAGGGGGAAGCACAGATACGCAGTATTTT.

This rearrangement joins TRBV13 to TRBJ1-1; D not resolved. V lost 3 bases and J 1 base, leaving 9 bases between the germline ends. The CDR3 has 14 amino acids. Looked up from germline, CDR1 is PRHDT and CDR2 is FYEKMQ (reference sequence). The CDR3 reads CASSFRRGNTEAFF. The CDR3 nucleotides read TGTGCCAGCAGCTTCAGACGGGGGAACACTGAAGCTTTCTTT.

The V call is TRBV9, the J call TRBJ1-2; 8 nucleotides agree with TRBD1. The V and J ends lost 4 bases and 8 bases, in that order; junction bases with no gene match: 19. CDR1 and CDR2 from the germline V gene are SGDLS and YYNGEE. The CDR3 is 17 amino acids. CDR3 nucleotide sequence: TGTGCCAGCAGCCCTAGGACAGGGCGATCCTCGGGTCGGGGCTACACCTTC. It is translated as CASSPRTGRSSGRGYTF.

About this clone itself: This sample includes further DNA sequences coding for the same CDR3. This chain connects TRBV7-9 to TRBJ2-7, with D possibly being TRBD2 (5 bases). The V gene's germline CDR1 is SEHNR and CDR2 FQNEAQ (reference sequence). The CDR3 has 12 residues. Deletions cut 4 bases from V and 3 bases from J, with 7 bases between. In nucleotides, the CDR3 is TGTGCCAGCAGCTCCACTAGCTACGAGCAGTACTTC. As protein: CASSSTSYEQYF.

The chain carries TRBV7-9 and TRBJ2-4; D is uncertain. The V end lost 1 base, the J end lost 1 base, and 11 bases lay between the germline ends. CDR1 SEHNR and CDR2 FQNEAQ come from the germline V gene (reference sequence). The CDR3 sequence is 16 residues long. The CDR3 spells CASSLGQEGAKNIQYF. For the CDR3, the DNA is TGTGCCAGCAGCTTAGGGCAGGAAGGGGCCAAAAACATTCAGTACTTC.

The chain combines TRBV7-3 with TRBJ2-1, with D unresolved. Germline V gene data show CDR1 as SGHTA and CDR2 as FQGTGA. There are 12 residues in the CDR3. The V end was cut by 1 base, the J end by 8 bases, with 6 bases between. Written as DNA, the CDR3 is TGTGCCAGCAGCTTAAATGGTGATGAGCAGTTCTTC. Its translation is CASSLNGDEQFF.

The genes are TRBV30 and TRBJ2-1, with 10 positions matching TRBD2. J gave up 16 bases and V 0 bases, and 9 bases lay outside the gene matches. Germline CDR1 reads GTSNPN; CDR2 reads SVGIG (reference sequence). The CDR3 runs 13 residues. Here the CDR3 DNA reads TGTGCCTGGAGTGTTTTGTCCAGCGGGAGGGCTTTCTTC. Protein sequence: CAWSVLSSGRAFF.

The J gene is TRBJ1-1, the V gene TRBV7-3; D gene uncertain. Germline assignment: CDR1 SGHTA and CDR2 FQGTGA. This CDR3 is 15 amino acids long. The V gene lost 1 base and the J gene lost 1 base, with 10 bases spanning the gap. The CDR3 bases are TGTGCCAGCAGCTTAAGTTCTCCGGCGAACACTGAAGCTTTCTTT. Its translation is CASSLSSPANTEAFF.

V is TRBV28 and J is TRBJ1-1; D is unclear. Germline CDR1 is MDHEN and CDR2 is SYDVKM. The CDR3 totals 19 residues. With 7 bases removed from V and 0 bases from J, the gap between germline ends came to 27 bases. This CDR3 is CASTPKIGARTPMNTEAFF. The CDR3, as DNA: TGTGCCAGCACCCCTAAAATAGGAGCTCGGACGCCCATGAACACTGAAGCTTTCTTT.

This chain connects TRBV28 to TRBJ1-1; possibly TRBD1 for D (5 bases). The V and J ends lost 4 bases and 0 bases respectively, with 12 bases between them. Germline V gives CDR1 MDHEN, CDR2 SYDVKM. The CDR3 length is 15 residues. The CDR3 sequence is CASSSPGWMNTEAFF. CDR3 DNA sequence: TGTGCCAGCAGTTCACCAGGGTGGATGAACACTGAAGCTTTCTTT. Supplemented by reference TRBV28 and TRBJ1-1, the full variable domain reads DVKVTQSSRYLVKRTGEKVFLECVQDMDHENMFWYRQDPGLGLRLIYFSYDVKMKEKGDIPEGYSVSREKKERFSLILESASTNQTSMYLCASSSPGWMNTEAFFGQGTRLTVV.

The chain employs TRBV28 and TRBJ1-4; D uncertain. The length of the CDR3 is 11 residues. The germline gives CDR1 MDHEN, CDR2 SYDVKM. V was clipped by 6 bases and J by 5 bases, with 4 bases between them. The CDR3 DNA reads TGTGCCAGCAGCCCCAATGAAAAACTGTTTTTT. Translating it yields CASSPNEKLFF.

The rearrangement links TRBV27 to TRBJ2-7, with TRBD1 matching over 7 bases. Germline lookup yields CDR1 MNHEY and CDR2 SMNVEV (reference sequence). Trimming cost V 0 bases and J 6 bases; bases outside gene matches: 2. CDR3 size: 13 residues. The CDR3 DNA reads TGTGCCAGCAGTTTATCGGCAGGGGGCGAGCAGTACTTC. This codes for CASSLSAGGEQYF.

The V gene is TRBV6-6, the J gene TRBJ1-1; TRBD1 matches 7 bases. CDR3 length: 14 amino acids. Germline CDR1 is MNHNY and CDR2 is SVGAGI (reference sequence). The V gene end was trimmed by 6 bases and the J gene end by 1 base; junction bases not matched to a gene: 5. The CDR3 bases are TGTGCCAGCAGCATACAGGGGTCGAACACTGAAGCTTTCTTT. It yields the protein CASSIQGSNTEAFF.

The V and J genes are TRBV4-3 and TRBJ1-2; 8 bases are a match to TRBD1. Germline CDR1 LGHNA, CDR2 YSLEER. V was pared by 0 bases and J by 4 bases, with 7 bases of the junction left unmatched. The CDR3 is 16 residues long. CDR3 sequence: CASSQDYRQGFYGYTF. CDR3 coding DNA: TGCGCCAGCAGCCAAGATTACCGACAGGGGTTCTATGGCTACACCTTC.

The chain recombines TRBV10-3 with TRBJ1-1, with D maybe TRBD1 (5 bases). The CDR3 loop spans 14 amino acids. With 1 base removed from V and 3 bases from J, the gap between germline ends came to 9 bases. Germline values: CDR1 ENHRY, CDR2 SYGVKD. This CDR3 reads CAISEFLGDTEAFF. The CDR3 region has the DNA TGTGCCATCAGTGAGTTTCTAGGGGACACTGAAGCTTTCTTT.

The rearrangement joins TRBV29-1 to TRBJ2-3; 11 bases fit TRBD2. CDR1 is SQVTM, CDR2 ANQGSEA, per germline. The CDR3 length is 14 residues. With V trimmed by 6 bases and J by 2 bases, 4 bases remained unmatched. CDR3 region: CSVATSGATDTQYF. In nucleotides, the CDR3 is TGCAGCGTGGCGACTAGCGGGGCCACAGATACGCAGTATTTT.

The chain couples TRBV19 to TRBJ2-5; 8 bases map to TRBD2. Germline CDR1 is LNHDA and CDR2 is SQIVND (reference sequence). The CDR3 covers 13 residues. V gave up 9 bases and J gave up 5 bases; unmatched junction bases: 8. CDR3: CASGRARRETQYF. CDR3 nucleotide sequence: TGTGCCAGCGGGAGGGCCCGTCGGGAGACCCAGTACTTC.

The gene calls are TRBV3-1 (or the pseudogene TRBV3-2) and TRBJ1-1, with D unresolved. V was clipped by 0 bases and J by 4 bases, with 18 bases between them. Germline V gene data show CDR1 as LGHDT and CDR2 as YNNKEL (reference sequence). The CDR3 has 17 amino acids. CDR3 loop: CASSQDSGSPGGTEAFF. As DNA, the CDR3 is TGTGCCAGCAGCCAAGATTCGGGTAGTCCAGGCGGCACTGAAGCTTTCTTT.

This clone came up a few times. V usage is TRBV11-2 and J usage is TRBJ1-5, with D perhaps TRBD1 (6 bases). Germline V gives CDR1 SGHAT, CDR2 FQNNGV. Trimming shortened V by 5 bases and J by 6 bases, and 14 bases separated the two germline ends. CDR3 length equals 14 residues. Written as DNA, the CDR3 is TGTGCCAGCAGCGGAGGACAGAGGGCTCAGCCCCAGCATTTT. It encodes CASSGGQRAQPQHF.

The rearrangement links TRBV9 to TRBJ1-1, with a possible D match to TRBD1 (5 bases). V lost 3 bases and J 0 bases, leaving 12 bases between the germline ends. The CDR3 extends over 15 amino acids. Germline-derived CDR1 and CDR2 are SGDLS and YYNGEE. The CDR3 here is CASSGSRGLNTEAFF. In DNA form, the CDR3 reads TGTGCCAGCAGCGGGAGCCGGGGCCTGAACACTGAAGCTTTCTTT.

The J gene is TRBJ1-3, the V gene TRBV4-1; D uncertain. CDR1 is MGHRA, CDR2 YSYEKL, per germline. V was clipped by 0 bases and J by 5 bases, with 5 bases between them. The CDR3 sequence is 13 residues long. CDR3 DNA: TGCGCCAGCAGCCAAGATTTTAGAAACACCATATATTTT. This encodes CASSQDFRNTIYF.